Many counts were recorded for the clone carrying this TCR beta chain. Its specificity is not known. The CDR3 has 11 amino acids. V was clipped by 8 bases and J by 6 bases, with 8 bases between them. As for time point: pre-sensitization, week 0. This sample's treatment: therapeutic diphenylcyclopropenone sensitization with weekly scalp DPC. The data derive from a study of human T cells and chemical hapten exposure. TCRdb fed the RACE reads into MiXCR, producing one record per CDR3 protein. The sample contains about 80,000 distinct CDR3 sequences, roughly 15% of which appear only once. Study-wide points: Expanded TCRs made up significantly more big CDR3 similarity clusters than controls did.

The chain links TRBV12-3 or TRBV12-4 to TRBJ2-1, with no clear D. Specimen: whole blood, collected in connection with sensitization to the hapten diphenylcyclopropenone (DPC). The source of this sequence is a woman in her 50s with alopecia areata. Some clones in this sample may be carry-over from other donors' samples. The CDR3 DNA follows: TGTGCCAGCCAAGATCTCAATGAGCAGTTCTTC. Its protein is CASQDLNEQFF.